The entry below gives a single T cell receptor (beta chain) sequence along with its context. Profiling relied on immunoSEQ multiplex PCR, and the TCRdb table lists in-frame clones only, not all of them. The data show about 260,000 clones, with roughly 90% seen just once and roughly 2.9% held by the top ten. This sample is drawn from a study of blood T cell repertoires in COVID-19. Study at large: Acute and convalescent COVID-19 specimens originated in the United States, Italy and Spain.

Trimming cost V 4 bases and J 1 base, with 14 bases left between them. The CDR3 loop spans 15 amino acids. Germline CDR1 is MDHEN and CDR2 is SYDVKM. The age range of participants was 18 to 89 years, with residence in about two dozen US areas. The specimen sequenced was PBMCs or T cells enriched from blood (not recorded which). This rearrangement joins TRBV28 to TRBJ2-7; a possible D gene is TRBD1 (6 bases). The receptor comes from a man between 40 and 49 years old who had been exposed to COVID-19. The CDR3 bases are TGTGCCAGCAGTTCACACTCTGGACAGTCCTACGAGCAGTACTTC. This gives the protein CASSSHSGQSYEQYF.